This T cell receptor beta chain derives from a study of T cell repertoires and HLA-DP antigens. At the level of the study: One stimulator alloantigen differed from self by one groove amino acid; the other by ten.

Germline CDR1 SGDLS, CDR2 YYNGEE. The CDR3 has 14 amino acids. J lost 5 bases, V lost 0 bases, and 2 bases had no gene match. For this clone: What it binds is not known. The sample has other DNA sequences that encode this CDR3 too.

Study-level findings and limits: Against one allele, clones undetected before culture averaged approximately 35%; against the other, 50% to 65%. Naive and memory CD4+ cells were analysed together, not apart.

The data were produced by immunoSEQ multiplex PCR, yet TCRdb's version contains in-frame clones alone and is incomplete. The table shows over 60,000 clones, with roughly 75% occurring only once. Sample: CD4+ T cells from PBMCs. This sequence originates from a man aged 55 to 70 in good health and CMV-seronegative. This chain links TRBV9 with TRBJ2-1; 7 bases are shared with TRBD2. Here the CDR3 reads CASSVGTRDNEQFF. CDR3 nucleotides: TGTGCCAGCAGCGTAGGGACTAGAGACAATGAGCAGTTCTTC.